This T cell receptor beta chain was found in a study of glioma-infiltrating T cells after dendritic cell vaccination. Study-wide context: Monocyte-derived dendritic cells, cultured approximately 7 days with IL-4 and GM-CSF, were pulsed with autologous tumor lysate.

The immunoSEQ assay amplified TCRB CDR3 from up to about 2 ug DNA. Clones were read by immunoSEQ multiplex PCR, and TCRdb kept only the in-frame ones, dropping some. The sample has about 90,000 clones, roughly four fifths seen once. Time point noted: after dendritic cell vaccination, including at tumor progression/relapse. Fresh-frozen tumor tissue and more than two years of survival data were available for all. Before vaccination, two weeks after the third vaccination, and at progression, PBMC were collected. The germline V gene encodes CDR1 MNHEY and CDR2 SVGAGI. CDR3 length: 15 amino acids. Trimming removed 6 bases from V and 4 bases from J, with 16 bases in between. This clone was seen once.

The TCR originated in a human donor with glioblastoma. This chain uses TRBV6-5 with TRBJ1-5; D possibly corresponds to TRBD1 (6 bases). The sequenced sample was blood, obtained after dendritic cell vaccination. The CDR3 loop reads CASRTDSAWNQPQHF. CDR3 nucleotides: TGTGCCAGCAGGACGGACAGTGCGTGGAATCAGCCCCAGCATTTT.